The TCR beta chain described here comes from a study of shared T cell receptors in the human thymus. The CDR3 contains 16 residues. Germline CDR1 is MGHRA and CDR2 is YSYEKL. The V end was cut by 2 bases, the J end by 2 bases, with 14 bases between. Some clones are missing from TCRdb's copy, which holds only in-frame ones; the method was immunoSEQ multiplex PCR. The data contain about 380,000 clones, roughly 94% of them singletons. Sequencing used thymocytes. The sequence came from a human donor. The rearrangement uses TRBV4-1 and TRBJ2-3; D remains ambiguous. CDR3 amino acids: CASSQYSCTSTDTQYF. The CDR3 coding sequence is TGCGCCAGCAGCCAATACAGCTGTACCTCCACAGATACGCAGTATTTT.